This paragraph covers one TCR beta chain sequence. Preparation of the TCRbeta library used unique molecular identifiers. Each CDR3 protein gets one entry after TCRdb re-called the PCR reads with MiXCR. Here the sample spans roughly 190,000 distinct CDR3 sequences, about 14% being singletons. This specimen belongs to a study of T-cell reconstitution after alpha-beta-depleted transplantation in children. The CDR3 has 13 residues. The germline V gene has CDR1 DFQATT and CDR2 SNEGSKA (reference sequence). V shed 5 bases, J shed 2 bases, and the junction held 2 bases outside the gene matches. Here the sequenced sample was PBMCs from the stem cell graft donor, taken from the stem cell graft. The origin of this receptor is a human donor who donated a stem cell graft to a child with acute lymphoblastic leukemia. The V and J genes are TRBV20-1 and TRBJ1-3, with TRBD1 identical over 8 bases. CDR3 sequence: CSASGGTGNTIYF. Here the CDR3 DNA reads TGCAGTGCTTCAGGGGGCACTGGAAACACCATATATTTT.